This T cell receptor beta chain derives from a study of cytomegalovirus exposure and HLA in healthy donors. Across the study: Unique TCRs numbering around 80 million, obtained from HLA-typed donors, made up an early data release. Overall study findings and caveats: It was likely that a cluster of highly shared sequence variants was a sequencing artifact. Researchers reported in a later analysis that common viral pathogens appeared linked to several top clusters. The classifier, whose performance was assessed in both the original and validation cohorts, reportedly diagnosed cytomegalovirus status with high specificity and sensitivity.

About this clone itself: Its antigen is undetermined.

This PCR relied on a set of 60 Vbeta primers and 13 Jbeta primers. Clones were read by immunoSEQ multiplex PCR, and TCRdb kept only the in-frame ones, dropping some. The top ten hold approximately 2.7% of the sample, which has 50,000 to 65,000 clones, 73% seen once. The junction had 4 bases not matched to a gene; V was cut back by 4 bases and J by 3 bases. The length of the CDR3 is 16 residues. Germline CDR1 is SQVTM and CDR2 is ANQGSEA. Material: PBMCs. This chain links TRBV29-1 with TRBJ2-6; TRBD1 agrees at 12 bases. The receptor comes from a young man in good health and CMV-seronegative. CDR3: CSVAGTGGGGANVLTF. The CDR3 nucleotides are TGCAGCGTTGCTGGGACAGGGGGCGGTGGGGCCAACGTCCTGACTTTC.